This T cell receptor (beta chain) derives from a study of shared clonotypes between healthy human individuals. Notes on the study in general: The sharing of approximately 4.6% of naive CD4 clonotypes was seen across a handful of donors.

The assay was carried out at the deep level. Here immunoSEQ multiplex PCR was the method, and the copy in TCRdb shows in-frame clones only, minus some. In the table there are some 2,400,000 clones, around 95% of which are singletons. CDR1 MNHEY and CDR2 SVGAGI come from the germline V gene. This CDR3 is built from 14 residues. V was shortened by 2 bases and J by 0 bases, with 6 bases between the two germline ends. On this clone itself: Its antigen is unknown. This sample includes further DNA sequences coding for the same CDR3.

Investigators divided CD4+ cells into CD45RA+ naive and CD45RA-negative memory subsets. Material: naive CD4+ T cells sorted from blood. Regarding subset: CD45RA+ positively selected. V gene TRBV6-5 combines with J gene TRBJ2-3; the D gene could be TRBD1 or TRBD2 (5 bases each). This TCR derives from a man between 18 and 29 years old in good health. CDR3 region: CASSYGGSTDTQYF. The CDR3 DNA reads TGTGCCAGCAGTTACGGGGGAAGCACAGATACGCAGTATTTT.